This TCR beta chain came from a study of T cell responses to AZD1222 COVID-19 vaccine. Study-wide results and caveats: With two AZD1222 doses given, Spike-specific TCR breadth and depth both rose.

Data came from immunoSEQ multiplex PCR; TCRdb stores just in-frame clones and leaves some out. Its clone listing holds about 140,000 clones. Concerning this clone itself: Antigen: not known.

Germline loops: CDR1 SGHNT, CDR2 YYREEE (reference sequence). The CDR3 is made up of 13 amino acids. The germline V and J ends were trimmed by 4 bases and 2 bases, with 8 bases remaining between them. The chain combines TRBV5-4 with TRBJ2-3, with a tentative D call TRBD1 (5 bases). The sequence came from an adult in good health. Input material: peripheral blood. As DNA, the CDR3 is TGTGCCAGCAGCGTGGACAACACAGATACGCAGTATTTT. Protein product: CASSVDNTDTQYF.